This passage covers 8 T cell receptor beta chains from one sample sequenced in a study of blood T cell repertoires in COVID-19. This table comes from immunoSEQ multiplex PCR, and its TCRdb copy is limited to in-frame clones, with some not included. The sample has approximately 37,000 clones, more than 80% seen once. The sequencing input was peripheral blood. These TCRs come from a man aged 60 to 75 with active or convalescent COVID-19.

As DNA, the CDR3 is TGTGCTGGAGACAGTCCTTATAGCAATCAGCCCCAGCATTTT. It is translated as CAGDSPYSNQPQHF. The chain is built from TRBV6-4 and TRBJ1-5; D may be TRBD1 (5 bases). In germline, CDR1 is MRHNA, CDR2 SNTAGT. The CDR3 spans 14 residues.

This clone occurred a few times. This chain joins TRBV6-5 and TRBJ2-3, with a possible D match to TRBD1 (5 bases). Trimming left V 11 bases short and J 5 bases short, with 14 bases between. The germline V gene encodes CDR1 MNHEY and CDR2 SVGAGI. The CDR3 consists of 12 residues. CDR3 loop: CAGMDNGDTQYF. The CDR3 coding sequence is TGTGCCGGAATGGACAACGGAGATACGCAGTATTTT.

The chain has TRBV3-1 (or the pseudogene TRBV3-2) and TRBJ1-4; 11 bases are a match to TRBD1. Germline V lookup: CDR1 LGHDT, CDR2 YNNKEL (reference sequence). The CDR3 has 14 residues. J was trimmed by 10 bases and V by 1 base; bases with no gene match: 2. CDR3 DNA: TGTGCCAGCAGCCAAGGGACAGGGGGCGGAAAACTGTTTTTT. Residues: CASSQGTGGGKLFF.

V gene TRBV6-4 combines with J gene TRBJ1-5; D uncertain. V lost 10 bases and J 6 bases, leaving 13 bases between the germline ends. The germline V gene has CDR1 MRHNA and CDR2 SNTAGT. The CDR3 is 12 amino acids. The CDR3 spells CATKTPGQPQHF. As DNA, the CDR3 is TGTGCCACTAAAACCCCTGGTCAGCCCCAGCATTTT.

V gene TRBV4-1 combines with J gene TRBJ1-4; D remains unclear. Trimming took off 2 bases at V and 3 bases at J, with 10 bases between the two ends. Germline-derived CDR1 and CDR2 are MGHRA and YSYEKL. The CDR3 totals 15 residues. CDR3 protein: CASSQPDQANEKLFF. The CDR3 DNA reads TGCGCCAGCAGCCAACCTGATCAGGCTAATGAAAAACTGTTTTTT.

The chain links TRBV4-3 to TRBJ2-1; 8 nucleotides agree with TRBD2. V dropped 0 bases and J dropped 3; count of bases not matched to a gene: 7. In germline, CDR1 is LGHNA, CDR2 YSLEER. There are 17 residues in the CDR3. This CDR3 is CASSQDGAGGLYNEQFF. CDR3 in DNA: TGCGCCAGCAGCCAAGATGGGGCGGGAGGCCTCTACAATGAGCAGTTCTTC.

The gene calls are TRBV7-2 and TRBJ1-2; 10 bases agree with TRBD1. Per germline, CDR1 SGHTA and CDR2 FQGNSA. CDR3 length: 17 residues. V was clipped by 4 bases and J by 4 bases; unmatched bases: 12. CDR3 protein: CASSSSFFDRGPYGYTF. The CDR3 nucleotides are TGTGCCAGCAGCTCCTCTTTCTTCGACAGGGGGCCCTATGGCTACACCTTC.

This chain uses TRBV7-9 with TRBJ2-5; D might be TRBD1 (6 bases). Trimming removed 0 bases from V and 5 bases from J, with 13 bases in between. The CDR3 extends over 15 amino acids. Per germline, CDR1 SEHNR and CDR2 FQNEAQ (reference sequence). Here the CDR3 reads CASSLARQGSETQYF. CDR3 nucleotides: TGTGCCAGCAGCTTAGCAAGGCAGGGGTCGGAGACCCAGTACTTC.